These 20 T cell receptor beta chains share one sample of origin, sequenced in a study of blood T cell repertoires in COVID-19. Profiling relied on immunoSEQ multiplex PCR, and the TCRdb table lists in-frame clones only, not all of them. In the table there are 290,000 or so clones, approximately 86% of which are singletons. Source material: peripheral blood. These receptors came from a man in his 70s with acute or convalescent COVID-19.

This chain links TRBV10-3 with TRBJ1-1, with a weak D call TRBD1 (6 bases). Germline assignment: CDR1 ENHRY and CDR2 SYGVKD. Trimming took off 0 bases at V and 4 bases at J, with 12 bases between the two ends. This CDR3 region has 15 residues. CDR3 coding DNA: TGTGCCATCAGTGAGTCACGGGGGGCAGTCACTGAAGCTTTCTTT. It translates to CAISESRGAVTEAFF.

Written as DNA, the CDR3 is TGTGCCTGGAGTCTGTACAGTTACACTGAAGCTTTCTTT. It is translated as CAWSLYSYTEAFF. The chain recombines TRBV30 with TRBJ1-1; D remains ambiguous. The CDR3 is 13 amino acids. V was trimmed by 2 bases and J by 3 bases, leaving 10 bases between them. CDR1 and CDR2 from the germline V gene are GTSNPN and SVGIG (reference sequence).

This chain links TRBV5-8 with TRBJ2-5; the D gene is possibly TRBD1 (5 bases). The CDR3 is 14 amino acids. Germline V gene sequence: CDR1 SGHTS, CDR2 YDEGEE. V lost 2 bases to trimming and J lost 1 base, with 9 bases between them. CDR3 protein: CASSLWGPQETQYF. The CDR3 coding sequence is TGTGCCAGCAGCTTATGGGGCCCCCAAGAGACCCAGTACTTC.

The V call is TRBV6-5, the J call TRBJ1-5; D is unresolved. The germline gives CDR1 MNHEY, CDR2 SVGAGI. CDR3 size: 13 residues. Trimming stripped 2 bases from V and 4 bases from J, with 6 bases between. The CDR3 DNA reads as TGTGCCAGCAGTTACGACGGGAATCAGCCCCAGCATTTT. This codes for CASSYDGNQPQHF.

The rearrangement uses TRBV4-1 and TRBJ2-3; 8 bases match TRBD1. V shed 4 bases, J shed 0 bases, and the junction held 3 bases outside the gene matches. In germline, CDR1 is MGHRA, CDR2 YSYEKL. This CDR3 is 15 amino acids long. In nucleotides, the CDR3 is TGCGCCAGCAGCCGCGGACAGGGAAGCACAGATACGCAGTATTTT. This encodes CASSRGQGSTDTQYF.

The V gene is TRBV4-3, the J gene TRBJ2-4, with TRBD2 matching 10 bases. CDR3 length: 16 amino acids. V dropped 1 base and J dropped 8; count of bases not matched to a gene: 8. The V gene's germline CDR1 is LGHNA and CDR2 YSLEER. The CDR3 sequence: CASSQGGGTSADIQYF. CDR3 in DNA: TGCGCCAGCAGCCAAGGGGGCGGGACTAGCGCGGACATTCAGTACTTC.

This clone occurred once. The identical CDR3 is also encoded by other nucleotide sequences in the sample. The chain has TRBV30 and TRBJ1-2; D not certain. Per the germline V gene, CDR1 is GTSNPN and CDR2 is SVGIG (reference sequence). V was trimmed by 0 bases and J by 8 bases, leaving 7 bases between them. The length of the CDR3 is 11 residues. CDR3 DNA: TGTGCCTGGAGTGTCCGAGGAGGCTACACCTTC. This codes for CAWSVRGGYTF.

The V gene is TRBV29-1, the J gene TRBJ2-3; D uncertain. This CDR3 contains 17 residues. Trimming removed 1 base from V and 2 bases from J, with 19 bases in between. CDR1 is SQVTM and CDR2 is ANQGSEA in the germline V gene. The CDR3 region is CSVEVAHYRGNTDTQYF. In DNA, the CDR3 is TGCAGCGTTGAAGTCGCCCACTATAGAGGAAACACAGATACGCAGTATTTT.

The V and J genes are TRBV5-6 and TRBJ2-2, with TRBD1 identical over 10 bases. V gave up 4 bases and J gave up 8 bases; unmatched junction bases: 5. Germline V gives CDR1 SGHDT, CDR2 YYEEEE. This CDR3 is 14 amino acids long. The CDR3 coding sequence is TGTGCCAGCAGCCCTGACAGGGGGCTTGGGGAGCTGTTTTTT. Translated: CASSPDRGLGELFF.

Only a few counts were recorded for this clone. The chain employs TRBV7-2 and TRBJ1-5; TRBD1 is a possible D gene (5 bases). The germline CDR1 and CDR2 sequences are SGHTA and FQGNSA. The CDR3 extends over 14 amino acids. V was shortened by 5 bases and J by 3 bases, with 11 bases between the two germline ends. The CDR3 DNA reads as TGTGCCAGCAGCATGCGACAGACCAATCAGCCCCAGCATTTT. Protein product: CASSMRQTNQPQHF.

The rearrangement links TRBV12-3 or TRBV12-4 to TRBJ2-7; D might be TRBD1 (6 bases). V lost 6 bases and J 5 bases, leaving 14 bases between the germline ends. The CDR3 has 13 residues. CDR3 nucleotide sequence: TGTGCCAGCAGGGACAGCAGGATCCACGAGCAGTACTTC. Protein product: CASRDSRIHEQYF.

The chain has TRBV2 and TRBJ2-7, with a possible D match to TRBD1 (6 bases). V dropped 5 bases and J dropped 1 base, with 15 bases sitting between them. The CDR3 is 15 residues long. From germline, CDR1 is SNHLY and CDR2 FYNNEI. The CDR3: CASSPTGSPSYEQYF. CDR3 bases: TGTGCCAGCAGTCCCACAGGGTCCCCTTCCTACGAGCAGTACTTC.

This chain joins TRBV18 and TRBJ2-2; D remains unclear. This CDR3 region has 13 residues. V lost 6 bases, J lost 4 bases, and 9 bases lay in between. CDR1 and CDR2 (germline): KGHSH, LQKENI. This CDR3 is CASSHGATGELFF. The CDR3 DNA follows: TGTGCCAGCTCTCATGGAGCCACCGGGGAGCTGTTTTTT.

The CDR3 spells CASSLIGTGTSGRQQYF. The CDR3 DNA reads TGTGCCAGCAGCCTCATAGGGACCGGGACTAGCGGGAGACAGCAGTACTTC. V gene TRBV7-2 combines with J gene TRBJ2-7; 14 nucleotides line up with TRBD2. Per the germline V gene, CDR1 is SGHTA and CDR2 is FQGNSA. J lost 8 bases, V lost 5 bases, and 14 bases had no gene match. This CDR3 is built from 17 residues.

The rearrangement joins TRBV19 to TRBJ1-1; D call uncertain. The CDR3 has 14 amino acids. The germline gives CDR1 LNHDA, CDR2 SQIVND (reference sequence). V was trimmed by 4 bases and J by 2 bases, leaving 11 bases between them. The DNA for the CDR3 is TGTGCCAGTAGTACACGGGAGACCAACACTGAAGCTTTCTTT. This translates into CASSTRETNTEAFF.

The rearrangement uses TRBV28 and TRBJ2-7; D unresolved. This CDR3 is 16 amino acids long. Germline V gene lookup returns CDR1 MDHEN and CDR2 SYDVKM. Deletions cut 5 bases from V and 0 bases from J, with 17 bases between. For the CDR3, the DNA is TGTGCCAGCAGTAGGAGCCTTCCCGGCGTCTCCTACGAGCAGTACTTC. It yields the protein CASSRSLPGVSYEQYF.

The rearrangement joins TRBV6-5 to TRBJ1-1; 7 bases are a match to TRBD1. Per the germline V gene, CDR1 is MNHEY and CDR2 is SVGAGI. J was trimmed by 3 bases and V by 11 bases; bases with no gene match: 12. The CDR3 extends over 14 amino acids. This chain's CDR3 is CAVKGAGRYTEAFF. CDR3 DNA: TGTGCCGTAAAGGGGGCAGGGCGATACACTGAAGCTTTCTTT.

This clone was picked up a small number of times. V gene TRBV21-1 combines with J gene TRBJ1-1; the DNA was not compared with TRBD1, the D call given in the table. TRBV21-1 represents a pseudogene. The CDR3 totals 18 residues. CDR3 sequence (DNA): TGTGCCAGCAGCAAAGAGCCCAGGTACCCATACCAAAACACTGAAGCTTTCTTT. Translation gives CASSKEPRYPYQNTEAFF.

The CDR3 DNA follows: TGCAGTGCTAGTCGGGTGGGCACAGATACGCAGTATTTT. This sequence encodes CSASRVGTDTQYF. The rearrangement joins TRBV20-1 to TRBJ2-3; D is unclear. The CDR3 consists of 13 residues. V gave up 3 bases and J gave up 1 base, with 8 bases separating them. Germline V gene lookup returns CDR1 DFQATT and CDR2 SNEGSKA (reference sequence).

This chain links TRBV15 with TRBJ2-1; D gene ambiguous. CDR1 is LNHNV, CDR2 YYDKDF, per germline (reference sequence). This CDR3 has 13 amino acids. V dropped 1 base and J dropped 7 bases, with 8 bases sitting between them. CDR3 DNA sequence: TGTGCCACCAGCAGAGTCGTCCCGAATGAGCAGTTCTTC. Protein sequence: CATSRVVPNEQFF.